This TCR beta chain derives from a study of PD-1 blockade in classical Hodgkin lymphoma (dated by TCRdb to the early 2020s). In the study overall: Nivolumab dosing was 3 mg/kg intravenously every 2 weeks, continuing until either disease progression or unacceptable toxicity. The study used TCR beta sequencing and CyTOF to define a peripheral blood immune signature of response to PD-1 blockade in classical Hodgkin lymphoma. General findings and caveats noted by the study authors: By C4D1, a significant rise was seen in CD4+ TCR diversity but not in CD8+ TCR diversity (p=0.0027 vs p=0.16), and the rise was most apparent among complete responders (p=0.02). Patients starting nivolumab less than 1 year after ASCT had lower diversity and were excluded from later analyses to avoid confounding by immune reconstitution. Only a single clinical trial cohort was studied, and what caused the repertoire differences, possibly disease activity or prior therapy, remained undefined. Baseline TCR diversity was reported as lower in newly diagnosed patients than in healthy donors, and lower still in relapsed/refractory patients. Baseline diversity similar to that of newly diagnosed patients was observed in trial patients achieving complete response, whereas significantly lower diversity was observed in partial responders and progressors.

The Qiagen DNeasy kit was used to extract genomic DNA both from unsorted PBMCs and from the negatively selected CD4+ and CD8+ fractions. TCR beta CDR3 regions were amplified by immunoSEQ multiplex PCR using primers annealing to V and J segments. A synthetic immune receptor repertoire was used to minimize amplification bias, and remaining bias was computationally removed after sequencing. The authors' analysis ran thus. Repertoire diversity was quantified as the Shannon entropy index using custom Python scripts. Unsorted, CD4+ and CD8+ repertoires were analyzed separately, except for combined analyses in which CD4+ and CD8+ sequences were merged in silico. A clone was considered expanded if an increase in frequency of at least 2-fold after treatment relative to C1D1 was found, and a pseudocount of 0.5 was applied to clones undetected at baseline. Singleton clones were defined as clones with 0 or 1 copy at C1D1, and non-singleton clones were defined as clones with 2 or more copies. Clones expanded in unsorted samples were assigned a CD4+, CD8+ or unknown annotation through matching of protein sequences in sorted samples from the same patient. Diversity changes from C1D1 to C4D1 were tested in paired samples using Wilcoxon tests. In its TCRdb copy, this immuneACCESS table keeps in-frame sequences only and misses some clones. Where compared with another copy, unresolved V genes explain less than half of these, and the others have no known cause. The D gene and trimming were derived from the DNA, and the V and J assignments and clone size from that table. The sample table shows just under 10,000 clones, and 82% are seen once. Clones ranked in the top ten supply roughly 41% of the sample.

Interpreted using the paper, the time point label stands for: cycle 4 day 1 (C4D1), after less than 7 weeks of nivolumab. Relapse after autologous stem cell transplantation had occurred in all trial patients, and cohorts A, B and C were distinguished by prior brentuximab vedotin exposure. A total of fewer than 70 patients with relapsed/refractory classical Hodgkin lymphoma made up the trial cohort, and each patient's best overall response was complete response, partial response or progressive disease. Trial patients were treated with single-agent nivolumab in the multi-cohort phase II CheckMate 205 trial. An independent review committee assessed best overall response by applying the 2007 International Working Group response criteria. PBMCs from the trial were collected at three points: immediately before nivolumab initiation (C1D1), and during therapy at cycle 2 day 1 and cycle 4 day 1. Peripheral blood was collected in 8 mL Vacutainer Cell Preparation Tubes, from which PBMCs were isolated by centrifugation and then cryopreserved.

This clone is judged medium-sized (0.01 to 0.1%). What antigen it recognizes has not been identified. No quality values exist for individual bases; no much larger clone is one base distant. The CDR3 has 17 amino acids, counting the end cysteine and phenylalanine. Left in the record is the CDR3 DNA by itself, 51 bases read in frame from the first base. Per the germline V gene (reference sequence), MNHEY is the CDR1 and SMNVEV is the CDR2. V sheds 2 bases and J sheds 1 base, leaving 18 bases between their ends. Source: peripheral blood mononuclear cells (PBMCs), taken before the fourth cycle of nivolumab. The rearrangement joined TRBV27 to TRBJ2-7; D gene: possibly TRBD1, on 7 matching bases. The receptor comes from a human donor with classical Hodgkin lymphoma. The CDR3 region: CASSLRGGGGASYEQYF. The nucleotide sequence reads TGTGCCAGCAGTTTAAGGGGAGGAGGGGGCGCATCCTACGAGCAGTACTTC.